This TCR beta chain was obtained from a study of blood T cell repertoires in COVID-19. For the study at large: The study drew acute and convalescent COVID-19 samples from the United States, Italy and Spain. T cells, B-cell-depleted T cells, or PBMCs provided the cDNA or gDNA that served as material.

Per the authors' pipeline: Nucleated cell number was recorded as an estimate derived from reference gene primer amplification. Generated by immunoSEQ multiplex PCR, the TCRdb table keeps only in-frame clones and is missing some. Clonal size and the V and J genes are those of that table, whereas D and trimming came from the DNA. The table includes around 25,000 clones, around 87% detected once. CDR3 length: 18 amino acids. CDR1 is LNHDA, CDR2 SQIVND, per germline (reference sequence). V shed 4 bases and J 3 bases; nucleotides not matched to a gene: 12. The sequenced sample was peripheral blood. The sequence was obtained from a human donor with active COVID-19. The donor label of this sample is uncertain. The genes are TRBV19 and TRBJ1-5; 10 bases align to TRBD1. The CDR3 sequence: CASSSPPGQGSINQPQHF. The CDR3 DNA reads as TGTGCCAGTAGTAGCCCTCCGGGACAGGGGTCAATCAATCAGCCCCAGCATTTT.